These T cell receptor beta chains were read from a single sample in a study of identical twins. TCRdb fed the 5' RACE reads into MiXCR, producing one record per CDR3 protein. The sample holds approximately 240,000 distinct CDR3 sequences, roughly an eighth seen once. Sequenced sample: memory (CD45RO+) T cells sorted from blood. The receptor set was obtained from a woman aged 18-35 years in good health. CDR3s include the opening cysteine and the closing phenylalanine or tryptophan. The D gene is left open where the match is weak. Expanded clones get a size class; other rows say once, few or many, or leave the size out.

clone_size d_call cdr3_length j_call v_call cdr3_aa cdr3_nt
. . 15 TRBJ2-7 TRBV20-1 CSARDVGSTTYEQYF TGCAGTGCTAGAGATGTCGGGTCTACAACCTACGAGCAGTACTTC
few . 14 TRBJ1-2 TRBV5-1 CASSLVGEVYGYTF TGCGCCAGCAGCTTGGTGGGAGAGGTCTATGGCTACACCTTC
. . 15 TRBJ2-5 TRBV3-1 CASSQDLSAGVPQYF TGTGCCAGCAGCCAAGATCTAAGCGCGGGTGTTCCCCAGTACTTC
. TRBD1 15 TRBJ1-2 TRBV5-1 CASSLPGQHNYGYTF TGCGCCAGCAGCTTACCGGGACAGCATAACTATGGCTACACCTTC
few . 11 TRBJ2-1 TRBV5-6 CASSSRGAQFF TGTGCCAGCAGCTCTAGGGGAGCGCAGTTCTTC
few . 12 TRBJ2-7 TRBV7-9 CASSLPDWEQYF TGTGCCAGCAGCTTGCCCGATTGGGAGCAGTACTTC
. . 14 TRBJ1-1 TRBV5-1 CASSSPRPNTEAFF TGCGCCAGCAGCTCGCCGCGACCGAACACTGAAGCTTTCTTT
many . 14 TRBJ2-5 TRBV5-1 CASSLKGGQETQYF TGCGCCAGCAGCTTGAAAGGGGGGCAAGAGACCCAGTACTTC
many TRBD1 15 TRBJ2-7 TRBV5-1 CASSLVTGESYEQYF TGCGCCAGCAGCTTGGTCACAGGGGAGTCCTACGAGCAGTACTTC
few . 14 TRBJ1-2 TRBV7-2 CASSTISQGHGYTF TGTGCCAGCAGCACAATATCTCAGGGCCATGGCTACACCTTC
few . 15 TRBJ2-7 TRBV10-3 CAIGEGQSPPYEQYF TGTGCCATCGGGGAGGGACAGTCCCCGCCCTACGAGCAGTACTTC
. . 16 TRBJ1-2 TRBV27 CASRPYLAEAGYGYTF TGTGCCAGCAGACCCTACTTAGCCGAGGCCGGCTATGGCTACACCTTC
many TRBD1 14 TRBJ2-7 TRBV10-3 CAIRADRENYEQYF TGTGCCATCAGGGCCGACAGGGAAAACTACGAGCAGTACTTC
. TRBD1 13 TRBJ1-3 TRBV20-1 CSAPTGTGNTIYF TGCAGTGCCCCGACAGGGACTGGAAACACCATATATTTT
many . 15 TRBJ2-1 TRBV5-1 CASNAGTLLYNEQFF TGCGCCAGCAACGCCGGGACCCTACTCTACAATGAGCAGTTCTTC
many . 11 TRBJ2-5 TRBV29-1 CSVEDERAQYF TGCAGCGTTGAAGATGAGAGGGCCCAGTACTTC
. TRBD1 14 TRBJ2-4 TRBV20-1 CSAGGGTGVNIQYF TGCAGTGCTGGGGGGGGGACAGGGGTCAACATTCAGTACTTC
few . 15 TRBJ2-1 TRBV20-1 CSAITAARSYNEQFF TGCAGTGCCATTACGGCAGCCCGCTCCTACAATGAGCAGTTCTTC
few TRBD2 15 TRBJ2-3 TRBV2 CASSVQREVTDTQYF TGTGCCAGCAGCGTTCAGCGGGAGGTGACAGATACGCAGTATTTT
. TRBD2 14 TRBJ2-7 TRBV5-1 CASSGGTRRSEQYF TGCGCCAGCAGCGGGGGGACTAGAAGGTCCGAGCAGTACTTC
. . 17 TRBJ1-1 TRBV7-9 CASSPTSQGPVRTEAFF TGTGCCAGCAGCCCAACGTCCCAGGGCCCGGTTAGGACTGAAGCTTTCTTT
few . 19 TRBJ2-7 TRBV6-5 CASSYPQGPPVTSSYEQYF TGTGCCAGCAGTTACCCACAGGGACCGCCCGTTACGAGCTCCTACGAGCAGTACTTC
. TRBD2 13 TRBJ2-1 TRBV2 CASKASGYNEQFF TGTGCCAGCAAAGCTAGCGGCTACAATGAGCAGTTCTTC
. TRBD2 15 TRBJ2-5 TRBV7-7 CASSYRGGGEETQYF TGTGCTAGCAGCTACCGAGGCGGGGGGGAAGAGACCCAGTACTTC